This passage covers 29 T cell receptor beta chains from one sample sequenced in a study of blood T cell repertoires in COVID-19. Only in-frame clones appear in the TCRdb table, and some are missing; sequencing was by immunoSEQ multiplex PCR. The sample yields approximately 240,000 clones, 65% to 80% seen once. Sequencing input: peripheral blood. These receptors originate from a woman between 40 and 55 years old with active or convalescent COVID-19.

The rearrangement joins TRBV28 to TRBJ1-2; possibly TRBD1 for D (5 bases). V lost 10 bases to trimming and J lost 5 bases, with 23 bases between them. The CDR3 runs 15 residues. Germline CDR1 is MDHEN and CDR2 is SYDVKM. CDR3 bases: TGTGCCACCCTTATTTCTCAGCTACGGGGGTATGGCTACACCTTC. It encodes CATLISQLRGYGYTF.

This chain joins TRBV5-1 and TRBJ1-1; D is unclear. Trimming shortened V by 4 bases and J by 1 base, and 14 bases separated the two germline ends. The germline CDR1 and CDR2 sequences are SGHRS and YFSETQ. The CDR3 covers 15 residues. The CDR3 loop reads CASSPEDGRNTEAFF. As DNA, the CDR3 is TGCGCCAGCAGCCCTGAGGACGGGAGGAACACTGAAGCTTTCTTT.

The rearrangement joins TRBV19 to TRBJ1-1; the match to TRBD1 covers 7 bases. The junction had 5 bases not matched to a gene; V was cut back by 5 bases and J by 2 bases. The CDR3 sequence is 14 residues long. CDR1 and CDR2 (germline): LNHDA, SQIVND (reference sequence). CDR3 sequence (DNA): TGTGCCAGTAGTGAAGCAGGGGGTAACACTGAAGCTTTCTTT. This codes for CASSEAGGNTEAFF.

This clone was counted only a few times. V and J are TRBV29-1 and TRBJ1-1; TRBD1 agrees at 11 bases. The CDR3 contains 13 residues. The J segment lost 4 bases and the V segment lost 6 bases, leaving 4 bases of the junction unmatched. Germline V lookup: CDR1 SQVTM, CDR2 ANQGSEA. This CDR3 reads CSVGGQGATEAFF. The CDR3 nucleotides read TGCAGCGTCGGCGGACAGGGGGCCACTGAAGCTTTCTTT.

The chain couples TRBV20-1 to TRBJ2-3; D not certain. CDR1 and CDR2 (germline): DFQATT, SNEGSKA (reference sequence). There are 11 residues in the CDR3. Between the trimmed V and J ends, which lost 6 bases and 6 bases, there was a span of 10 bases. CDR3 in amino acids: CSASKADTQYF. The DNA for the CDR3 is TGCAGTGCATCAAAAGCGGATACGCAGTATTTT.

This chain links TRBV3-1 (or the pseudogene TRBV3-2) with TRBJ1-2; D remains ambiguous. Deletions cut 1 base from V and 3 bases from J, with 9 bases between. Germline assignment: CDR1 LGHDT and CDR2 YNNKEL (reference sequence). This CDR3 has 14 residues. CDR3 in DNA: TGTGCCAGCAGCCAAGGAGTGGGAGACTATGGCTACACCTTC. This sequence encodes CASSQGVGDYGYTF.

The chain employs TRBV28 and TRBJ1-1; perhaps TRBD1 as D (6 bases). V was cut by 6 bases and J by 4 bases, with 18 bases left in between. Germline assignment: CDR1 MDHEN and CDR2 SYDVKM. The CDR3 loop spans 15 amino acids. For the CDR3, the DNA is TGTGCCAGCAGCTTGGTCGGGGGGGCGAGCACTGAAGCTTTCTTT. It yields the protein CASSLVGGASTEAFF.

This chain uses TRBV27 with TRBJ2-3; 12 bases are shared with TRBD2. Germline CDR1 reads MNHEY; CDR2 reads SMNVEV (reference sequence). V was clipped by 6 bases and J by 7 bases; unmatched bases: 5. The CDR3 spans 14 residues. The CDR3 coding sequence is TGTGCCAGCAGGACTAGCGGGGGCGGAAATACGCAGTATTTT. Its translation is CASRTSGGGNTQYF.

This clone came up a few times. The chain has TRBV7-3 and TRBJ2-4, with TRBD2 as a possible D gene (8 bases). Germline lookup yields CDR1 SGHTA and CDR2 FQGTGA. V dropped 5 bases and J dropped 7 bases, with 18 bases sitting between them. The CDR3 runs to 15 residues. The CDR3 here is CASSRGTAGVNIQYF. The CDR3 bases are TGTGCCAGCAGCCGCGGGACAGCGGGGGTGAACATTCAGTACTTC.

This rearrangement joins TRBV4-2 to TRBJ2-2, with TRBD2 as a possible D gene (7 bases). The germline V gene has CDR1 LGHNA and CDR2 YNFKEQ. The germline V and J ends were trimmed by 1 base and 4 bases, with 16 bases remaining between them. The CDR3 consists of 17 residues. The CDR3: CASSQGALGGATGELFF. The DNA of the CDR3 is TGTGCCAGCAGCCAAGGGGCCCTAGGGGGGGCCACCGGGGAGCTGTTTTTT.

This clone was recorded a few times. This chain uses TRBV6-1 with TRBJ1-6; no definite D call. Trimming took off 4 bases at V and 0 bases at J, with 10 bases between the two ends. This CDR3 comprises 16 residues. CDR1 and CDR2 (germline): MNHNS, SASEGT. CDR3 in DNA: TGTGCCAGCAGTGCTCAACAGAGCTCCTATAATTCACCCCTCCACTTT. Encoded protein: CASSAQQSSYNSPLHF.

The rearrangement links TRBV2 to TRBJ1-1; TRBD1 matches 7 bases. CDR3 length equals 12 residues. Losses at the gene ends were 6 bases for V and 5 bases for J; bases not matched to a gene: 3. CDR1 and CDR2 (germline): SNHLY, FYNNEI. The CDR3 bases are TGTGCCAGCAGGTTACAGGGGACTGAAGCTTTCTTT. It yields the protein CASRLQGTEAFF.

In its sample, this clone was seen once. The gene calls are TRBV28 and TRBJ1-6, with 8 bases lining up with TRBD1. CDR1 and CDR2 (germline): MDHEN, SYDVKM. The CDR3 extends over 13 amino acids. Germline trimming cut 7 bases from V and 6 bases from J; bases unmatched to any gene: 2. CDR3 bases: TGTGCCAGCAAACAGGGGGGTAATTCACCCCTCCACTTT. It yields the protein CASKQGGNSPLHF.

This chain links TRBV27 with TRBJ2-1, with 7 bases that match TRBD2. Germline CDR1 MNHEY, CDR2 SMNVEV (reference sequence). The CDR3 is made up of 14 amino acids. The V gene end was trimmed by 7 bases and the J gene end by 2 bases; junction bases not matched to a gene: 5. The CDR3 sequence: CASTTGGAYNEQFF. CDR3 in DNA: TGTGCCAGCACCACTGGGGGGGCCTACAATGAGCAGTTCTTC.

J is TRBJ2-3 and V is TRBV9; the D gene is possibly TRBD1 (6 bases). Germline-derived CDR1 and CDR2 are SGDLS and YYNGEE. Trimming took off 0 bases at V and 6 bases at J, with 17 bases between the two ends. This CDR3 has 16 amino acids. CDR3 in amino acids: CASSVATFRGGDTQYF. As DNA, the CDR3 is TGTGCCAGCAGCGTAGCTACTTTCAGGGGTGGGGATACGCAGTATTTT.

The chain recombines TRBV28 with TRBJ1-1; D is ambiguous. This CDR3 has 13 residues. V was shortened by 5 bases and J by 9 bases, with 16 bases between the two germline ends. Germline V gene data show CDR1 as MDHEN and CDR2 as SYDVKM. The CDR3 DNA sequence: TGTGCCAGCAGTCTGTCCCAAGTAGTGCAAGCTTTCTTT. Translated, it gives CASSLSQVVQAFF. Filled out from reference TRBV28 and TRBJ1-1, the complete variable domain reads DVKVTQSSRYLVKRTGEKVFLECVQDMDHENMFWYRQDPGLGLRLIYFSYDVKMKEKGDIPEGYSVSREKKERFSLILESASTNQTSMYLCASSLSQVVQAFFGQGTRLTVV.

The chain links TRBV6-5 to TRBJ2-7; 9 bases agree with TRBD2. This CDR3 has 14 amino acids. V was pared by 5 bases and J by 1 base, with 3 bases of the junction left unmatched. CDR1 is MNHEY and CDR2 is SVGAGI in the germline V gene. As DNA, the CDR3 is TGTGCCAGCAGTCCGGCGGGGGGGTCCTACGAGCAGTACTTC. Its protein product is CASSPAGGSYEQYF.

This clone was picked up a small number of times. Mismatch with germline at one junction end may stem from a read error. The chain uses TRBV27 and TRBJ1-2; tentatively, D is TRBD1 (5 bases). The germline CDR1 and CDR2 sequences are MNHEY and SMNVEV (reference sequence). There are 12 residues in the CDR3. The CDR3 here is CASSFLGGLRAF. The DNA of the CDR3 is TGTGCCAGCAGTTTTTTGGGGGGTTTAAGGGCCTTC.

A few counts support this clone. For the CDR3, the DNA is TGCGCCAGCAGTGAGACAGGGAGTTCACCCCTCCACTTT. Encoded protein: CASSETGSSPLHF. The chain employs TRBV10-2 and TRBJ1-6; TRBD1 is a possible D gene (6 bases). The CDR3 runs 13 residues. Germline V CDR1 and CDR2: WSHSY, SAAADI. Deletions cut 2 bases from V and 9 bases from J, with 8 bases between.

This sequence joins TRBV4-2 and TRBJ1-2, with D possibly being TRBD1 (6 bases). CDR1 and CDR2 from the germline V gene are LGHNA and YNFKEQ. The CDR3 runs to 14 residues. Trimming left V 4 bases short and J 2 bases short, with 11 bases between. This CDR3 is CASSRQTGNYGYTF. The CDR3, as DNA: TGTGCCAGCAGCCGCCAAACAGGGAACTATGGCTACACCTTC.

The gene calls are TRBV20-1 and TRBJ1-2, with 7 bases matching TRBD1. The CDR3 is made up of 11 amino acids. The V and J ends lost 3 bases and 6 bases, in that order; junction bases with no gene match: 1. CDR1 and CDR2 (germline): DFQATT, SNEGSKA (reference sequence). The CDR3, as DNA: TGCAGTGCTAGTACAGGGGATGGCTACACCTTC. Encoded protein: CSASTGDGYTF.

Here the CDR3 DNA reads TGCGCCAGCAGCCCGGGGGGCGGGAAGGAGACCCAGTACTTC. Protein: CASSPGGGKETQYF. The V call is TRBV5-1, the J call TRBJ2-5, with D perhaps TRBD2 (7 bases). Between the trimmed V and J ends, which lost 4 bases and 5 bases, there was a span of 15 bases. CDR1 and CDR2 (germline): SGHRS, YFSETQ. The CDR3 runs to 14 residues.

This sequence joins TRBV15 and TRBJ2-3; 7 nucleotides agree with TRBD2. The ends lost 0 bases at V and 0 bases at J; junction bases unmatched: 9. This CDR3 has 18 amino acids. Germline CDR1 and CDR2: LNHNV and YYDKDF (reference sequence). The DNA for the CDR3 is TGTGCCACCAGCAGAGATCGGGCCCAGCGGGGTAGCACAGATACGCAGTATTTT. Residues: CATSRDRAQRGSTDTQYF.

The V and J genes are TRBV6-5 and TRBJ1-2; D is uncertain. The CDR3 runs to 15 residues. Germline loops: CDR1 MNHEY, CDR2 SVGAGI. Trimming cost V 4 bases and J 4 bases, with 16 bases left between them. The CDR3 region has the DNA TGTGCCAGCAGTTCCTTACTCAGGAGGCCCTATGGCTACACCTTC. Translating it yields CASSSLLRRPYGYTF.

The CDR3 DNA reads TGTGCCAGTAGTACGGGACACCTTTACGAGCAGTACTTC. It translates to CASSTGHLYEQYF. The chain is built from TRBV19 and TRBJ2-7; the D gene is possibly TRBD1 (6 bases). The V end was cut by 4 bases, the J end by 4 bases, with 11 bases between. In germline, CDR1 is LNHDA, CDR2 SQIVND (reference sequence). The CDR3 covers 13 residues.

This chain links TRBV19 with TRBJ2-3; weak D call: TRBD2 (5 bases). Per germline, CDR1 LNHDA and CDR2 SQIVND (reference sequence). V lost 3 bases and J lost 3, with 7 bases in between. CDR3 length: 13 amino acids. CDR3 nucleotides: TGTGCCAGTAGTATGTCGGGAACAGATACGCAGTATTTT. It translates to CASSMSGTDTQYF.

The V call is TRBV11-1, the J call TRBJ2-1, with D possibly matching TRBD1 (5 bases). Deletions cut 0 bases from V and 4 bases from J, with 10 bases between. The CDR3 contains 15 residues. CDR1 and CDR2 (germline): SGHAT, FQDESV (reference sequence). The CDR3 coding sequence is TGTGCCAGCAGCTTAGCGGGGCTTACATACAATGAGCAGTTCTTC. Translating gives CASSLAGLTYNEQFF.

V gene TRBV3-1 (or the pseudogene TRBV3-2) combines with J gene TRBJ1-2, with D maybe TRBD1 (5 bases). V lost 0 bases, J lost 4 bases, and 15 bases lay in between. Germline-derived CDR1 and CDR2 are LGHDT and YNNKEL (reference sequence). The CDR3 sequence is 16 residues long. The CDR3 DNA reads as TGTGCCAGCAGCCAAGATTTCCCAGGGAGGACCTATGGCTACACCTTC. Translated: CASSQDFPGRTYGYTF.

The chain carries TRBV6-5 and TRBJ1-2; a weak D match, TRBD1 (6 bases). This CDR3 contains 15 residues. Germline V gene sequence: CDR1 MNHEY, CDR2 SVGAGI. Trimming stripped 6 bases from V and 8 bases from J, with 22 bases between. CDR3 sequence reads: CASSPMDSYLWGYTF. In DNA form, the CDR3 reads TGTGCCAGCAGCCCGATGGACAGCTACCTATGGGGCTACACCTTC.